This T cell receptor (beta chain) derives from a study of cytomegalovirus exposure and HLA in healthy donors. This CDR3 is built from 16 residues. Germline V gene data show CDR1 as MDHEN and CDR2 as SYDVKM. After removal of 3 bases from V and 2 bases from J, the junction contained 4 bases not matched to a gene. Healthy people donating bone marrow made up the donors. A multiplex PCR was run with 60 Vbeta primers and 13 Jbeta primers. Generated by immunoSEQ multiplex PCR, the TCRdb table keeps only in-frame clones and is missing some. The table records some 96,000 clones, approximately 64% of them present only once. About this clone: The antigen is not known.

Study outcomes and limitations: The Asian-associated ancestry cluster reportedly had fewer N-insertions than the 666-donor mean in a later analysis. In a later analysis, specific HLA alleles were associated with over 15,000 TCR beta sequences at a 0.05 false discovery rate.

The clonotype was recovered from a man aged 55 to 70 in good health and CMV-seronegative. Sequencing used PBMCs. The chain has TRBV28 and TRBJ2-1; 10 nucleotides match TRBD2. The chain's CDR3 is CASSLGSGGAYNEQFF. The CDR3, as DNA: TGTGCCAGCAGTTTGGGAAGCGGGGGGGCCTACAATGAGCAGTTCTTC.